This is a list of T cell receptor beta chains from one sample in a study of glioma-infiltrating T cells. TCRdb called the multiplex PCR reads again in MiXCR, with one record for every CDR3 protein. Counted here are about 130,000 distinct CDR3 sequences, 24% occurring once; the ten biggest clones make up 27%. The specimen was glioma tissue, nonneoplastic brain tissue, or PBMCs (not recorded which). The receptors were sampled from a human donor with low-grade glioma or glioblastoma, undergoing nonglioma brain surgery, or in good health (not recorded which). CDR3s include the opening cysteine and the closing phenylalanine or tryptophan. A D gene is named only where the DNA matches it firmly. Clone sizes are given selectively: once, few, many, or a class where the clone is expanded.

TGCAGTGCCAGACGGGGGGCCACAGATACGCAGTATTTT	CSARRGATDTQYF	-	TRBV20-1	many	13	TRBJ2-3
TGTGCCAGCCAATCGGGACACCAACAAGAGACCCAGTACTTC	CASQSGHQQETQYF	-	TRBV28	-	14	TRBJ2-5
TGTGCCAGTAGTAGGCAATCGGGACTAGCGGGGGGAGATACGCAGTATTTT	CASSRQSGLAGGDTQYF	TRBD2	TRBV19	-	17	TRBJ2-3
TGCAGTGCTATTAGCGGGGGCCGCGTGGAGACGCAGTATTTT	CSAISGGRVETQYF	TRBD2	TRBV20-1	many	14	TRBJ2-3
TGTGCCAGCAGCCAAGACGGAACTGAAGCTTTCTTT	CASSQDGTEAFF	-	TRBV3-1	few	12	TRBJ1-1
TGTGCCAGCAGTACCAGACAGGGTTACACTGAAGCTTTCTTT	CASSTRQGYTEAFF	TRBD1	TRBV28	many	14	TRBJ1-1
TGTGCCAGCAGCTTACGGGGACCGGGACTAGCGGGGGACCTCTACGATGAGCAGTTCTTC	CASSLRGPGLAGDLYDEQFF	TRBD2	TRBV7-9	few	20	TRBJ2-1
TGCAGTGCTAGCCCACACTCTAACTATGGCTACACCTTC	CSASPHSNYGYTF	-	TRBV20-1	many	13	TRBJ1-2
TGTGCCAGCAGTTACACGAATCCTTCACCCCTCCACTTT	CASSYTNPSPLHF	-	TRBV6-2/TRBV6-3	medium-sized	13	TRBJ1-6
TGTGCCAGCAGTTACGGGGGGCAGGGGACCCAGTACTTC	CASSYGGQGTQYF	-	TRBV28	many	13	TRBJ2-5
TGTGCCAGCAGTGAACCCCAGAGGGGTTTACCTTACAATGAGCAGTTCTTC	CASSEPQRGLPYNEQFF	-	TRBV2	few	17	TRBJ2-1
TGTGCCAGCACGGTTGGGGTCGGTGAAAAACTGTTTTTT	CASTVGVGEKLFF	-	TRBV2	few	13	TRBJ1-4
TGCGCCAGCAGCCAGGCTACTAGCGACGGCACAGATACGCAGTATTTT	CASSQATSDGTDTQYF	TRBD2	TRBV4-1	few	16	TRBJ2-3
TGTGCCAGCAGCCTCTGGACAGATACGCAGTATTTT	CASSLWTDTQYF	-	TRBV13	few	12	TRBJ2-3
TGTGCCAGCAGCTTGGTCAGCCTGGGGCCGTACAATGAGCAGTTCTTC	CASSLVSLGPYNEQFF	-	TRBV5-5	-	16	TRBJ2-1
TGTGCCAGCAGCTTAGACAGGAATAGCAATCAGCCCCAGCATTTT	CASSLDRNSNQPQHF	-	TRBV7-2	many	15	TRBJ1-5
TGTGCCAGCAGCCCCGGGAGCCTGGGCATTCAGTACTTC	CASSPGSLGIQYF	-	TRBV14	-	13	TRBJ2-4
TGCAGTGCTAGAGGTTTGGCAGGGAGAGCTGGTCAGCCCCAGCATTTT	CSARGLAGRAGQPQHF	-	TRBV20-1	-	16	TRBJ1-5
TGTGCCAGCAGTGCGGACAGGGCTGAAGCTTTCTTT	CASSADRAEAFF	TRBD1	TRBV2	few	12	TRBJ1-1
TGTGCCAGCAGAGACCAACAGGGCACGGGATATGGCTACACCTTC	CASRDQQGTGYGYTF	-	TRBV2	-	15	TRBJ1-2
TGTGCCAGCAGCCAAGACCCGGGACAGGGGAACTATGGCTACACCTTC	CASSQDPGQGNYGYTF	TRBD1	TRBV14	-	16	TRBJ1-2
TGTGCCAGCAGCCCCCAACAGGGGTTGGGTGAAAAACTGTTTTTT	CASSPQQGLGEKLFF	TRBD1	TRBV7-9	-	15	TRBJ1-4
TGTGCCAGCAGCCGGGACTGGAACAATGAGCAGTTCTTC	CASSRDWNNEQFF	-	TRBV7-9	-	13	TRBJ2-1
TGTGCCAGCAGCCCTCAGATTCCTGGCACAGATACGCAGTATTTT	CASSPQIPGTDTQYF	-	TRBV14	few	15	TRBJ2-3
TGTGCCAGCAGCTTAGTGTCTAGCGGGGCCACAGATGCGCAGTATTTT	CASSLVSSGATDAQYF	TRBD2	TRBV7-2	-	16	TRBJ2-3
TGTGCCAGCAGCCGACAGCTCATGAACACTGAAGCTTTCTTT	CASSRQLMNTEAFF	-	TRBV14	few	14	TRBJ1-1
TGTGCCAGCAGCTTAGGGGCAAACTACAATGAGCAGTTCTTC	CASSLGANYNEQFF	-	TRBV7-9	-	14	TRBJ2-1
TGCGCCAGCAGCCACTCCCGGGCGGTGGGAAGTTCACCCCTCCACTTT	CASSHSRAVGSSPLHF	-	TRBV4-1	-	16	TRBJ1-6
TGTGCCAGCAGCTTAACGTCTCGGGGGGGCCCAGATACGCAGTATTTT	CASSLTSRGGPDTQYF	TRBD2	TRBV7-3	few	16	TRBJ2-3